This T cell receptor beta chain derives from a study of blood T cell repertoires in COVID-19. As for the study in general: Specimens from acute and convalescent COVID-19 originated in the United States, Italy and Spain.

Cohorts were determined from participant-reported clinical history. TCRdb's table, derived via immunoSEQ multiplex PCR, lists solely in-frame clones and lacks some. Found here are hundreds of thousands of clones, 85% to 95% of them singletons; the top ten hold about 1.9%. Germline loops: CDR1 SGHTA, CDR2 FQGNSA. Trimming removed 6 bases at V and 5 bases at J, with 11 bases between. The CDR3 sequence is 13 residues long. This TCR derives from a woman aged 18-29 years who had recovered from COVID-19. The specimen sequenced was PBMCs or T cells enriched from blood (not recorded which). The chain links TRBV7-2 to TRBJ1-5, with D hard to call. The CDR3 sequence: CASRSTRDQPQHF. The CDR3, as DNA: TGTGCCAGCAGGAGCACTCGTGATCAGCCCCAGCATTTT.